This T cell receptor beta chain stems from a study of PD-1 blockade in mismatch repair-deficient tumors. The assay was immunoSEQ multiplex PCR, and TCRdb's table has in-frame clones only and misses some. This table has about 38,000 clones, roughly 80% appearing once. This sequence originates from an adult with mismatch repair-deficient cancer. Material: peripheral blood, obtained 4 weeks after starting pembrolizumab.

The CDR3 loop is CAWRLRQSTDTQYF. The CDR3 DNA is TGTGCCTGGAGGCTTAGACAAAGCACAGATACGCAGTATTTT. The V call is TRBV30, the J call TRBJ2-3; D uncertain. CDR3 length: 14 residues. V dropped 3 bases and J dropped 0 bases, with 10 bases sitting between them. Germline-derived CDR1 and CDR2 are GTSNPN and SVGIG (reference sequence).